This T cell receptor beta chain was obtained from a study of T cell responses to AZD1222 COVID-19 vaccine. Study conclusions and caveats: Mostly white British, mostly female donors; authors suggested clonal diversity may be underestimated. Unmutated variant regions reportedly attract nearly half of all spike-specific TCRs.

TCRdb's table, derived via immunoSEQ multiplex PCR, lists solely in-frame clones and lacks some. Of about 56,000 clones in the sample, less than 90% were seen once. Germline CDR1 reads SGHDT; CDR2 reads YYEEEE. V was pared by 2 bases and J by 0 bases, with 17 bases between. This CDR3 has 17 residues. A note on this clone: Its antigen is currently unknown.

The source is an adult who received the AZD1222 COVID-19 vaccine. This material consisted of peripheral blood, taken 28 days after the second AZD1222 dose. The chain employs TRBV5-6 and TRBJ2-5; D unclear. This CDR3 reads CASSLKAVTWYQETQYF. In DNA form, the CDR3 reads TGTGCCAGCAGCTTAAAGGCTGTGACTTGGTACCAAGAGACCCAGTACTTC.